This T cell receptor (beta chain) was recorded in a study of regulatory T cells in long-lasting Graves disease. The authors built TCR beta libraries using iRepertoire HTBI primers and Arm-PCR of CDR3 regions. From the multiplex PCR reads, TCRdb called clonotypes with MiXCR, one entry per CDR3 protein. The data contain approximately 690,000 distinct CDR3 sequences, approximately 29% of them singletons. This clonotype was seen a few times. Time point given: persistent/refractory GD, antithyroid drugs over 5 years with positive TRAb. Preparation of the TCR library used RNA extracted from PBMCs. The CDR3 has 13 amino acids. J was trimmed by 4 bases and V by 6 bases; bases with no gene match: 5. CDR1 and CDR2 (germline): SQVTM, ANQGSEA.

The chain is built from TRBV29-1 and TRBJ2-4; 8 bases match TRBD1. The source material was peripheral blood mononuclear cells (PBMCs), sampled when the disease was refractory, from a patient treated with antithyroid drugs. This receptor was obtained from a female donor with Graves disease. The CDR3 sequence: CSVDGQGKNIQYF. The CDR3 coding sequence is TGCAGCGTGGACGGACAGGGAAAAAACATTCAGTACTTC.